This T cell receptor (beta chain) was captured in a study of blood T cells in healthy people across ages. Study conclusions and caveats: Naive CD4+ cell counts and diversity both ran higher in long-lived than in aged donors. Per million T cells, TCR beta diversity dropped roughly linearly as age increased.

Trimming pared 0 bases from V and 4 bases from J, leaving 12 bases between. This CDR3 region has 15 residues. Germline V gene lookup returns CDR1 MNHEY and CDR2 SVGAGI. Turning to this clonotype: Its matching antigen is unknown.

It was with a sample-barcoded 5' primer and a J-beta primer mix that a second PCR of roughly 6 to 11 cycles was run. Unique molecular identifiers of 12 random nucleotides labeled each cDNA. TCRdb redid the calling of the 5' RACE reads with MiXCR, one entry per CDR3 protein. This table holds around 1,100,000 distinct CDR3 sequences, 35% to 45% found once. This chain joins TRBV6-5 and TRBJ2-5; D is tentatively TRBD1 or TRBD2 (5 bases each). The receptor comes from a man in his late teens or twenties in good health. Material for sequencing was blood. The CDR3 is CASSYSNGAGETQYF. The CDR3 DNA reads as TGTGCCAGCAGTTACTCGAACGGGGCGGGAGAGACCCAGTACTTC.